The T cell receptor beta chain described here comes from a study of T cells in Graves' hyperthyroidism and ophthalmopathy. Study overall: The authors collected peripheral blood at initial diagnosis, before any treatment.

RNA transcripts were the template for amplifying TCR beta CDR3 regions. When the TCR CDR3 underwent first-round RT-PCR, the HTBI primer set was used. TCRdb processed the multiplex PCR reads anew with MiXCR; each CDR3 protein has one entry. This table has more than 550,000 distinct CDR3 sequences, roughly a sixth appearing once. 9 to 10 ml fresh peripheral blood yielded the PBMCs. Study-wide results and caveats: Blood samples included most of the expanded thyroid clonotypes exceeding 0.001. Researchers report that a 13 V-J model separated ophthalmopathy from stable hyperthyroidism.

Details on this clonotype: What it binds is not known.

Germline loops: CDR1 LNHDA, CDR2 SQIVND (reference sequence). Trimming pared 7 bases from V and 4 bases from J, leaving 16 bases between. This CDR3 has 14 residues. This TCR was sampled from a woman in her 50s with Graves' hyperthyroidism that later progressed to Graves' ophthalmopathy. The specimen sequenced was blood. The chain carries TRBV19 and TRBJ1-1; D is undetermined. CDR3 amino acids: CASTAAGWGTEAFF. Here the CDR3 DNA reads TGTGCCAGTACCGCGGCCGGGTGGGGCACTGAAGCTTTCTTT.